This T cell receptor (beta chain) is drawn from a study of regulatory T cells in long-lasting Graves disease. The time point denotes: newly diagnosed GD, antithyroid drugs for less than 3 months. PBMC-extracted RNA yielded the TCR library. Building the TCR beta libraries relied on iRepertoire HTBI primers, and CDR3 regions underwent Arm-PCR. TCRdb analysed the multiplex PCR reads with MiXCR anew, one entry per CDR3 protein. This table has just over 600,000 distinct CDR3 sequences, around 17% appearing once. The CDR3 has 16 residues. V lost 0 bases to trimming and J lost 7 bases, with 15 bases between them. This sample also belongs to another study, concerning T cells in Graves' hyperthyroidism and ophthalmopathy. Turning to that study: Diagnostic decisions used clinical symptoms, serum thyroxine and TRAb, thyroid ultrasound and orbital computed tomography. Patients with ophthalmopathy were separated from those with stable hyperthyroidism by a 13 V-J model.

The sequences come from peripheral blood mononuclear cells (PBMCs), collected at new diagnosis, from a patient treated with antithyroid drugs. The TCR comes from a woman aged 30 to 39 with Graves disease. The V and J genes are TRBV12-3 or TRBV12-4 and TRBJ1-4; D gene unclear. The CDR3 DNA follows: TGTGCCAGCAGTTTAGCGATGTTTTTGGGCGGTGAAAAACTGTTTTTT. This sequence encodes CASSLAMFLGGEKLFF.